The 5 T cell receptor beta chains below were found in one sample sequenced in a study of T cell changes during pregnancy in multiple sclerosis. The protocol was immunoSEQ multiplex PCR, while the TCRdb copy is restricted to in-frame clones and leaves out a portion. The repertoire includes 75,000 to 80,000 clones, around 93% of them detected once, and 2% to 3% sits in the top ten. The material sequenced was peripheral blood, taken after pregnancy. These receptors were obtained from a female donor in good health, enrolled as a control in a pregnancy study.

The chain links TRBV6-1 to TRBJ2-2, with D perhaps matching TRBD1 (6 bases). The germline V gene has CDR1 MNHNS and CDR2 SASEGT. This CDR3 comprises 14 residues. V lost 7 bases, J lost 1 base, and 10 bases lay in between. The CDR3: CASKSDRNTGELFF. The DNA of the CDR3 is TGTGCCAGCAAATCGGACAGGAACACCGGGGAGCTGTTTTTT.

The chain has TRBV28 and TRBJ2-5, with 7 bases fitting TRBD2. Germline V lookup: CDR1 MDHEN, CDR2 SYDVKM. This CDR3 has 14 amino acids. With 3 bases clipped from V and 2 bases from J, the junction kept 3 bases outside the gene matches. CDR3 coding DNA: TGTGCCAGCAGTTTTCGGGGAGGGCAAGAGACCCAGTACTTC. This encodes CASSFRGGQETQYF.

This chain connects TRBV2 to TRBJ2-3; possible D gene TRBD2, 5 bases. Trimming stripped 6 bases from V and 14 bases from J, with 21 bases between. The germline CDR1 and CDR2 sequences are SNHLY and FYNNEI. The CDR3 length is 13 residues. CDR3 bases: TGTGCCAGCAGCCCAACCTTGGAGGAGCGGATGTATTTT. It codes for CASSPTLEERMYF.

J is TRBJ1-1 and V is TRBV5-4; D might be TRBD1 (5 bases). Trimming pared 0 bases from V and 0 bases from J, leaving 12 bases between. The germline V gene has CDR1 SGHNT and CDR2 YYREEE (reference sequence). The CDR3 contains 16 residues. The CDR3 DNA is TGTGCCAGCAGCTTGGCCGCGACAGCATTGAACACTGAAGCTTTCTTT. This gives the protein CASSLAATALNTEAFF.

The chain combines TRBV11-2 with TRBJ1-1; D is possibly TRBD1 (5 bases). V gave up 5 bases and J gave up 1 base, with 11 bases separating them. The length of the CDR3 is 14 residues. Germline CDR1 and CDR2: SGHAT and FQNNGV. DNA for the CDR3: TGTGCCAGCAGCCCAGGGATCCCGAACACTGAAGCTTTCTTT. Its protein is CASSPGIPNTEAFF.